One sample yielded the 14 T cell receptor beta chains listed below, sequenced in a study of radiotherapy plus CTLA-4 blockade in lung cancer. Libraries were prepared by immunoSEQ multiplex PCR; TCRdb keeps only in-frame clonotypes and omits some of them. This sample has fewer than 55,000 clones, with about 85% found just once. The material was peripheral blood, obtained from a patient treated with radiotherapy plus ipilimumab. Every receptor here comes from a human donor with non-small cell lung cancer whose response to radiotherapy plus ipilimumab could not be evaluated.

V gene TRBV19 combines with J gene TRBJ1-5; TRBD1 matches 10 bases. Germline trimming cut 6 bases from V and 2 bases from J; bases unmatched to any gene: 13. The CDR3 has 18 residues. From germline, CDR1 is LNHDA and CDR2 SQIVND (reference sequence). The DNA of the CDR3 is TGTGCCAGTAGCCCAAGGGGGACAGGGGAGTACGGCAATCAGCCCCAGCATTTT. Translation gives CASSPRGTGEYGNQPQHF.

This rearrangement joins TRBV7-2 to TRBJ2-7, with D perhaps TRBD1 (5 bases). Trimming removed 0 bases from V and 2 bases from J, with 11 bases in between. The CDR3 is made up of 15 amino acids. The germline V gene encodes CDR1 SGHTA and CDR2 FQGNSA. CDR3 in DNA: TGTGCCAGCAGCTTAGCCGCGGACACAGCCTACGAGCAGTACTTC. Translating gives CASSLAADTAYEQYF.

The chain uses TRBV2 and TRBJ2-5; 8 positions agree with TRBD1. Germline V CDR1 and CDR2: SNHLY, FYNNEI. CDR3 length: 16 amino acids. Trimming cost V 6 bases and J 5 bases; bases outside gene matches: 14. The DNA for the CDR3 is TGTGCCAGCAGGACCCCCGACAGGGGTGTAATGGAGACCCAGTACTTC. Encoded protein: CASRTPDRGVMETQYF.

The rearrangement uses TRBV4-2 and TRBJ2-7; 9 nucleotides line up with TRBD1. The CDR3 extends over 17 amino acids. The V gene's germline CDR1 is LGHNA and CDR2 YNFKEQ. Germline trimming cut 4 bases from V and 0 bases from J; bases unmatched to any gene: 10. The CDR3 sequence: CASSPQTRDRASYEQYF. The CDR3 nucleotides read TGTGCCAGCAGCCCCCAGACCCGGGACAGGGCCTCCTACGAGCAGTACTTC.

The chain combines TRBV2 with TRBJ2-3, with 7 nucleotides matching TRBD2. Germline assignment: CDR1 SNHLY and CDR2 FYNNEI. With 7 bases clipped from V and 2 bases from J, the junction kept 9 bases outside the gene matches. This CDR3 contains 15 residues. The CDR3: CASKVGREPTDTQYF. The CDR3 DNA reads TGTGCCAGCAAAGTGGGGCGGGAGCCCACAGATACGCAGTATTTT.

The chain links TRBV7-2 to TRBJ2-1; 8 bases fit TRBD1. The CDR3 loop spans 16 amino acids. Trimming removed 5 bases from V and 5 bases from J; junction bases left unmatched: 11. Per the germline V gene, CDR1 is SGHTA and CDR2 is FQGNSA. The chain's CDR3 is CASSPNAGQGNNEQFF. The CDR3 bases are TGTGCCAGCAGCCCCAACGCAGGACAGGGAAACAATGAGCAGTTCTTC.

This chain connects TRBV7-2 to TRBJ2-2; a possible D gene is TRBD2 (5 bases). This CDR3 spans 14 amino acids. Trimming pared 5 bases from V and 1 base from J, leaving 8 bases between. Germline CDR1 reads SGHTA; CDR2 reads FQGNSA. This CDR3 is CASSRGQNTGELFF. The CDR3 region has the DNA TGTGCCAGCAGCCGCGGGCAGAACACCGGGGAGCTGTTTTTT.

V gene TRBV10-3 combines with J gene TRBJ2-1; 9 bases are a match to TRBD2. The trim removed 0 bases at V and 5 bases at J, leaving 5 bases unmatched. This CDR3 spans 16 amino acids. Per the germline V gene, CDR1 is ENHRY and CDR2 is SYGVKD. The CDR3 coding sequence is TGTGCCATCAGTGAGTCGGTGACTAGCGGAGACAATGAGCAGTTCTTC. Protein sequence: CAISESVTSGDNEQFF.

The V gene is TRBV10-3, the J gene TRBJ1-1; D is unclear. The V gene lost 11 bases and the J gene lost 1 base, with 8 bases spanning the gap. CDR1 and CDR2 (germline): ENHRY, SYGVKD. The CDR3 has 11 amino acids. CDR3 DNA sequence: TGTGCCGTCCGAGGGAACACTGAAGCTTTCTTT. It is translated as CAVRGNTEAFF.

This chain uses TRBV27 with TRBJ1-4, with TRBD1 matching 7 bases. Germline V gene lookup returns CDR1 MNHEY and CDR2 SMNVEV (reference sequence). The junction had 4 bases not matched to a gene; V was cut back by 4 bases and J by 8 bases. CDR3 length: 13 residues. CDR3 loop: CASSSGQREKLFF. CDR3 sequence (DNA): TGTGCCAGCAGTTCGGGACAGCGAGAAAAACTGTTTTTT.

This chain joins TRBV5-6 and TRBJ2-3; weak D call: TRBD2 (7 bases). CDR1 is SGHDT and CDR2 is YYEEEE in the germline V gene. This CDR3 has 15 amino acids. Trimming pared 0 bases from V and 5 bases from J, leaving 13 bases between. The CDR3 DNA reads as TGTGCCAGCAGCTTGGCTAGGGGGGGGCAAGATACGCAGTATTTT. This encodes CASSLARGGQDTQYF. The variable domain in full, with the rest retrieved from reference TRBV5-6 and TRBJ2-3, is DAGVTQSPTHLIKTRGQQVTLRCSPKSGHDTVSWYQQALGQGPQFIFQYYEEEERQRGNFPDRFSGHQFPNYSSELNVNALLLGDSALYLCASSLARGGQDTQYFGPGTRLTVL.

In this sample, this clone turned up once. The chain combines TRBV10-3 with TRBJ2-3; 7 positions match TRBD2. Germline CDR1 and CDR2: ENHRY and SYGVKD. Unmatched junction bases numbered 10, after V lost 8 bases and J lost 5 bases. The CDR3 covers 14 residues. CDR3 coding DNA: TGTGCCATCCGGCGCGGGAGCCCGCGAGATACGCAGTATTTT. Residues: CAIRRGSPRDTQYF.

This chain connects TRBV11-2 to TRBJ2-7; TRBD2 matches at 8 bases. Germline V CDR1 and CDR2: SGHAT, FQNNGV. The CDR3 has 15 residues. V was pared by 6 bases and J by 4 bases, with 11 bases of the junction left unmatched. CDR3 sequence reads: CASSSTGGARYEQYF. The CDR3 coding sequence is TGTGCCAGCAGTTCGACGGGAGGGGCAAGATACGAGCAGTACTTC.

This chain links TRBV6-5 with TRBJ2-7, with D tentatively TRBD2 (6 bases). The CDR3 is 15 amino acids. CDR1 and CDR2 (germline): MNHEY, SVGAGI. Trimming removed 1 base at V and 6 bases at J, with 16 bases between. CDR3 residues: CASSYLGVVGGEQYF. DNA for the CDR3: TGTGCCAGCAGTTACTTGGGGGTTGTCGGGGGCGAGCAGTACTTC.